This T cell receptor (beta chain) comes out of a study of cytomegalovirus exposure and HLA in healthy donors. Donors were ostensibly healthy at sampling, although undocumented immune exposures were probable. V gave up 0 bases and J gave up 0 bases; unmatched junction bases: 8. Germline CDR1 and CDR2: SGDLS and YYNGEE. This CDR3 region has 18 residues. Use of 60 Vbeta and 13 Jbeta primers characterized the PCR. Profiling relied on immunoSEQ multiplex PCR, and the TCRdb table lists in-frame clones only, not all of them. Of around 210,000 clones listed, roughly 81% are singletons. Study results and limitations: Researchers counted some 150 TCR beta chains as cytomegalovirus-associated. Reported results showed that the classifier diagnosed cytomegalovirus status with high specificity and sensitivity. V- and J-gene trimming of TCR beta was linked (in a later analysis) to a missense DCLRE1C variant.

As concerns this clone: Its antigen is currently unknown.

The rearrangement joins TRBV9 to TRBJ2-3; TRBD2 agrees at 9 bases. The receptor's source is a girl aged 2 to 10 in good health and CMV-seronegative. Specimen: PBMCs. The DNA of the CDR3 is TGTGCCAGCAGCGTAGCCCTAGCGGGGTTTACTAGCACAGATACGCAGTATTTT. Protein product: CASSVALAGFTSTDTQYF.